One and the same sample provided the 26 T cell receptor beta chains below, sequenced in a study of blood T cell repertoires in COVID-19. Libraries were prepared by immunoSEQ multiplex PCR; TCRdb keeps only in-frame clonotypes and omits some of them. This sample has 90,000 to 130,000 clones; roughly 76% occur once, and the top ten carry under 10%. Source material: peripheral blood. These TCRs come from a woman aged 55-69 years with acute or convalescent COVID-19.

This chain links TRBV5-4 with TRBJ2-1; D gene ambiguous. The CDR3 is 15 amino acids. Deletions cut 1 base from V and 2 bases from J, with 10 bases between. Looked up from germline, CDR1 is SGHNT and CDR2 is YYREEE (reference sequence). CDR3 residues: CASSLQSGAYNEQFF. The CDR3 coding sequence is TGTGCCAGCAGCTTGCAGTCAGGTGCCTACAATGAGCAGTTCTTC.

This clone has just a few counts. The DNA for the CDR3 is TGTGCCAGCAACCGAGCGGCGGGGGCGAGCACCGGGGAGCTGTTTTTT. Translation: CASNRAAGASTGELFF. The J gene is TRBJ2-2, the V gene TRBV2, with D tentatively TRBD2 (7 bases). This CDR3 is 16 amino acids long. Germline CDR1 is SNHLY and CDR2 is FYNNEI. V was shortened by 7 bases and J by 4 bases, with 19 bases between the two germline ends.

The chain employs TRBV7-2 and TRBJ1-2; D is undetermined. Germline loops: CDR1 SGHTA, CDR2 FQGNSA. Trimming pared 0 bases from V and 7 bases from J, leaving 15 bases between. There are 15 residues in the CDR3. The CDR3 sequence: CASSLAASVRSGYTF. CDR3 nucleotide sequence: TGTGCCAGCAGCTTAGCCGCGAGCGTTCGGTCTGGCTACACCTTC.

The V gene is TRBV6-6, the J gene TRBJ1-6; maybe TRBD1 (6 bases). Germline CDR1 MNHNY, CDR2 SVGAGI (reference sequence). CDR3 size: 16 residues. With 5 bases removed from V and 7 bases from J, the gap between germline ends came to 18 bases. The CDR3 bases are TGTGCCAGCAGTCCTACAGGGCGAGGCTGGAATTCACCCCTCCACTTT. This gives the protein CASSPTGRGWNSPLHF.

This sequence joins TRBV7-2 and TRBJ2-3; D is possibly TRBD1 (5 bases). CDR3 size: 15 residues. V was cut by 6 bases and J by 1 base, with 14 bases left in between. Germline values: CDR1 SGHTA, CDR2 FQGNSA. The CDR3 coding sequence is TGTGCCAGCAGGTCCTTCAGGGCGGGCACAGATACGCAGTATTTT. It translates to CASRSFRAGTDTQYF.

The J gene is TRBJ2-2, the V gene TRBV23-1; TRBD1 is a possible D gene (10 bases). TRBV23-1 is reported as an ORF; its role is uncertain. The CDR3 loop spans 24 amino acids. The V gene lost 2 bases and the J gene lost 3 bases, with 37 bases spanning the gap. The CDR3 region is CASSQPPPGQGRAGGRKDTGELFF. The CDR3 nucleotides read TGCGCCAGCAGTCAACCTCCTCCGGGACAGGGGAGAGCGGGGGGCAGGAAAGACACCGGGGAGCTGTTTTTT.

The V and J genes are TRBV7-2 and TRBJ2-7, with D maybe TRBD1 (6 bases). Per germline, CDR1 SGHTA and CDR2 FQGNSA. This CDR3 region has 14 residues. Trimming pared 1 base from V and 3 bases from J, leaving 10 bases between. This CDR3 reads CASSLGGRGYEQYF. CDR3 DNA sequence: TGTGCCAGCAGCTTAGGGGGCAGGGGCTACGAGCAGTACTTC.

J is TRBJ1-1 and V is TRBV2; 8 bases match TRBD1. Germline V lookup: CDR1 SNHLY, CDR2 FYNNEI. The CDR3 spans 17 residues. The J segment lost 0 bases and the V segment lost 4 bases, leaving 10 bases of the junction unmatched. The CDR3 DNA follows: TGTGCCAGCAGTGTACGACAGGGGCAGGGTTTGAACACTGAAGCTTTCTTT. Translating it yields CASSVRQGQGLNTEAFF.

This chain links TRBV6-5 with TRBJ1-1, with TRBD1 matching over 8 bases. V lost 7 bases, J lost 5 bases, and 6 bases stayed unmatched. Germline V gene sequence: CDR1 MNHEY, CDR2 SVGAGI. CDR3 size: 13 residues. The DNA of the CDR3 is TGTGCCAGCATGACGGACAGGGAGACTGAAGCTTTCTTT. Its translation: CASMTDRETEAFF.

The chain couples TRBV15 to TRBJ1-2; TRBD1 matches 7 bases. Germline trimming cut 1 base from V and 8 bases from J; bases unmatched to any gene: 16. The CDR3 covers 17 residues. CDR1 is LNHNV, CDR2 YYDKDF, per germline (reference sequence). In DNA form, the CDR3 reads TGTGCCACCAGCAGAGGGCTTCGAACAGGGGAGGAAGGCGGCTACACCTTC. Protein sequence: CATSRGLRTGEEGGYTF.

This chain links TRBV18 with TRBJ1-3; the D gene is possibly TRBD1 (5 bases). Germline loops: CDR1 KGHSH, CDR2 LQKENI. The CDR3 runs 15 residues. With 2 bases removed from V and 0 bases from J, the gap between germline ends came to 8 bases. This CDR3 is CASSPNRNSGNTIYF. CDR3 DNA: TGTGCCAGCTCACCAAACAGGAACTCTGGAAACACCATATATTTT.

This clone was found a few times. This chain connects TRBV4-1 to TRBJ1-1; tentative D call: TRBD1 (5 bases). V lost 2 bases to trimming and J lost 3 bases, with 10 bases between them. CDR3 length equals 14 residues. CDR1 MGHRA and CDR2 YSYEKL come from the germline V gene. CDR3 sequence: CASSQRRGDTEAFF. The CDR3 coding sequence is TGCGCCAGCAGCCAACGGAGGGGAGACACTGAAGCTTTCTTT.

This clone came up many times. This chain joins TRBV11-2 and TRBJ2-7; a weak D match, TRBD2 (5 bases). V gave up 1 base and J gave up 0 bases, with 13 bases separating them. The germline CDR1 and CDR2 sequences are SGHAT and FQNNGV. The CDR3 is 16 amino acids. CDR3 coding DNA: TGTGCCAGCAGCTTAGTATCTGGTGGAGGCTCCTACGAGCAGTACTTC. Protein product: CASSLVSGGGSYEQYF.

This chain connects TRBV11-2 to TRBJ2-3, with TRBD1 identical over 8 bases. The CDR3 totals 15 residues. After removal of 2 bases from V and 3 bases from J, the junction contained 4 bases not matched to a gene. Per the germline V gene, CDR1 is SGHAT and CDR2 is FQNNGV. The CDR3, as DNA: TGTGCCAGCAGCTTACAGGGGGCTAGGACAGATACGCAGTATTTT. Protein product: CASSLQGARTDTQYF.

The chain carries TRBV14 and TRBJ2-5; TRBD2 agrees at 10 bases. J lost 1 base, V lost 4 bases, and 6 bases had no gene match. Germline V gene lookup returns CDR1 SGHDN and CDR2 FVKESK. The CDR3 is made up of 16 amino acids. CDR3 coding DNA: TGTGCCAGCAGCCCCAGGACTAGCGGCTTCCAAGAGACCCAGTACTTC. Its protein is CASSPRTSGFQETQYF.

As regards this clone: The sample contains more than one DNA sequence encoding this CDR3. The chain uses TRBV5-1 and TRBJ1-1; D unresolved. The CDR3 sequence is 16 residues long. Germline V gene sequence: CDR1 SGHRS, CDR2 YFSETQ. Between the trimmed V and J ends, which lost 0 bases and 2 bases, there was a span of 14 bases. This chain's CDR3 is CASSLVTGRVNTEAFF. The DNA for the CDR3 is TGCGCCAGCAGCTTGGTTACGGGTCGGGTAAACACTGAAGCTTTCTTT.

This clone was recorded only once. The chain carries TRBV6-5 and TRBJ1-2, with TRBD1 matching over 7 bases. This CDR3 is built from 13 residues. Germline V gene lookup returns CDR1 MNHEY and CDR2 SVGAGI. V shed 8 bases and J 4 bases; nucleotides not matched to a gene: 7. The CDR3 is CASQMGQSYGYTF. CDR3 nucleotides: TGTGCCAGCCAAATGGGACAGTCCTATGGCTACACCTTC.

On this clone itself: The sample carries other DNA sequences with the same CDR3. CDR3 sequence reads: CASSDRDSYNSPLHF. The DNA of the CDR3 is TGTGCCAGCAGTGACAGGGACAGTTATAATTCACCCCTCCACTTT. The chain carries TRBV2 and TRBJ1-6, with 7 bases lining up with TRBD1. V lost 3 bases to trimming and J lost 4 bases; unmatched junction nucleotides: 3. The CDR3 runs to 15 residues. CDR1 and CDR2 from the germline V gene are SNHLY and FYNNEI. Supplemented by reference TRBV2 and TRBJ1-6, the full variable domain reads EPEVTQTPSHQVTQMGQEVILRCVPISNHLYFYWYRQILGQKVEFLVSFYNNEISEKSEIFDDQFSVERPDGSNFTLKIRSTKLEDSAMYFCASSDRDSYNSPLHFGNGTRLTVT.

This clone appeared a few times. This chain joins TRBV5-4 and TRBJ2-7; D is perhaps TRBD2 (5 bases). V was pared by 10 bases and J by 2 bases, with 22 bases between. The V gene's germline CDR1 is SGHNT and CDR2 YYREEE (reference sequence). This CDR3 comprises 15 residues. The CDR3 sequence: CAASRGFRAAYEQYF. CDR3 DNA: TGTGCCGCAAGCCGGGGTTTCCGCGCCGCCTACGAGCAGTACTTC.

This clone was picked up many times. The V gene is TRBV30, the J gene TRBJ1-3; 7 bases fit TRBD1. Trimming removed 0 bases from V and 5 bases from J; junction bases left unmatched: 13. The CDR3 covers 17 residues. Germline CDR1 is GTSNPN and CDR2 is SVGIG (reference sequence). CDR3 region: CAWSVRQGITPRNTIYF. Written as DNA, the CDR3 is TGTGCCTGGAGTGTACGACAGGGAATAACTCCTAGAAACACCATATATTTT.

This clone was found many times. The chain joins TRBV6-5 to TRBJ1-1; no clear D gene. CDR1 is MNHEY and CDR2 is SVGAGI in the germline V gene. With 1 base removed from V and 5 bases from J, the gap between germline ends came to 17 bases. CDR3 size: 16 residues. The CDR3, as DNA: TGTGCCAGCAGTTACTTCGGGGATAGGTCGTGGACTGAAGCTTTCTTT. As protein: CASSYFGDRSWTEAFF.

The chain employs TRBV6-5 and TRBJ2-1, with D unresolved. From germline, CDR1 is MNHEY and CDR2 SVGAGI. V lost 5 bases, J lost 10 bases, and 9 bases lay in between. The CDR3 runs 11 residues. The CDR3 here is CASSNMPEQFF. CDR3 DNA: TGTGCCAGCAGTAACATGCCCGAGCAGTTCTTC.

V usage is TRBV5-5 and J usage is TRBJ1-6, with TRBD1 matching 8 bases. Germline CDR1 is SGHKS and CDR2 is YYEKEE (reference sequence). After removal of 1 base from V and 7 bases from J, the junction contained 13 bases not matched to a gene. The CDR3 is 18 residues long. The CDR3 is CASSLRVSTGARNSPLHF. CDR3 bases: TGTGCCAGCAGCTTGAGGGTGTCGACAGGGGCGCGGAATTCACCCCTCCACTTT.

This sequence joins TRBV29-1 and TRBJ1-5, with TRBD1 matching over 8 bases. The CDR3 consists of 14 residues. The V gene end was trimmed by 6 bases and the J gene end by 0 bases; junction bases not matched to a gene: 4. Germline values: CDR1 SQVTM, CDR2 ANQGSEA. As DNA, the CDR3 is TGCAGCGTCGCGGACAGGGCTAGCAATCAGCCCCAGCATTTT. This sequence encodes CSVADRASNQPQHF. The full variable domain, with the rest looked up from reference TRBV29-1 and TRBJ1-5, is SAVISQKPSRDICQRGTSLTIQCQVDSQVTMMFWYRQQPGQSLTLIATANQGSEATYESGFVIDKFPISRPNLTFSTLTVSNMSPEDSSIYLCSVADRASNQPQHFGDGTRLSIL.

The chain employs TRBV3-1 (or the pseudogene TRBV3-2) and TRBJ1-3; D ambiguous. Germline CDR1 LGHDT, CDR2 YNNKEL (reference sequence). There are 16 residues in the CDR3. V was pared by 3 bases and J by 0 bases, with 12 bases between. The CDR3 nucleotides read TGTGCCAGCAGCCAGCAGACCGACTTCTCTGGAAACACCATATATTTT. Translation gives CASSQQTDFSGNTIYF.

The V call is TRBV27, the J call TRBJ1-3, with 8 bases aligning to TRBD1. The germline V gene encodes CDR1 MNHEY and CDR2 SMNVEV (reference sequence). The CDR3 totals 14 residues. With 5 bases clipped from V and 1 base from J, the junction kept 1 base outside the gene matches. In DNA form, the CDR3 reads TGTGCCAGCAGTCGACAGGGGTCTGGAAACACCATATATTTT. It specifies CASSRQGSGNTIYF.